This note documents a single TCR beta chain sequence. Its antigen is still unknown. Some clones are missing from TCRdb's copy, which holds only in-frame ones; the method was immunoSEQ multiplex PCR. There are about 170,000 clones in the sample; roughly nine tenths occur only once, and 1.1% lies in the top ten. The data originate from a study of T cell responses to AZD1222 COVID-19 vaccine. General study findings and limits: Seropositivity was recorded at baseline in only 6 or 7 AZD1222 recipients. Samples come after the peak T cell response, not at day 14.

This CDR3 comprises 15 residues. V gave up 4 bases and J gave up 1 base, with 15 bases separating them. Germline-derived CDR1 and CDR2 are SGHRS and YFSETQ. The sequence was obtained from an adult who received the AZD1222 COVID-19 vaccine. Sample: peripheral blood, taken 28 days after the second AZD1222 dose. The chain combines TRBV5-1 with TRBJ2-7; unclear D gene. For the CDR3, the DNA is TGCGCCAGCAGCGCCTCAGGCGGATTATCCTACGAGCAGTACTTC. It encodes CASSASGGLSYEQYF.